The rows below give T cell receptor beta chains drawn from one sample of a study of blood T cell repertoires in COVID-19. The method was immunoSEQ multiplex PCR; TCRdb's version includes in-frame clones alone and lacks a portion of them. The data show fewer than 400,000 clones, approximately 90% seen once. The sequencing input was PBMCs or T cells enriched from blood (not recorded which). These TCRs come from a man aged 30 to 39 who had recovered from COVID-19. Each CDR3 is given with its conserved first and last residue. D genes are given only for firm matches. Size is stated for part of the rows, as once, few or many counts, or as a class when the clone is expanded.

cdr3_aa: CASSFVRGTYGYTF
cdr3_nt: TGTGCCAGCAGTTTCGTTCGGGGAACCTATGGCTACACCTTC
v_call: TRBV28
d_call: -
j_call: TRBJ1-2
clone_size: few

cdr3_aa: CASRGTGSYYEQYF
cdr3_nt: TGTGCCAGCAGGGGGACAGGGTCATACTACGAGCAGTACTTC
v_call: TRBV2
d_call: TRBD1
j_call: TRBJ2-7
clone_size: -

cdr3_aa: CACGTGNQPQHF
cdr3_nt: TGTGCCTGTGGGACAGGGAATCAGCCCCAGCATTTT
v_call: TRBV28
d_call: TRBD1
j_call: TRBJ1-5
clone_size: -

cdr3_aa: CASTPNRTGPDTQYF
cdr3_nt: TGCGCCAGCACTCCAAACCGGACAGGGCCAGATACGCAGTATTTT
v_call: TRBV23-1
d_call: TRBD1
j_call: TRBJ2-3
clone_size: -

cdr3_aa: CASSLQGPRSYEQYF
cdr3_nt: TGTGCCAGCAGCCTACAGGGGCCACGCTCCTACGAGCAGTACTTC
v_call: TRBV3-1/TRBV3-2
d_call: TRBD1
j_call: TRBJ2-7
clone_size: -

cdr3_aa: CASSSSAGGPGETQYF
cdr3_nt: TGCGCCAGCAGCTCGTCAGCGGGAGGGCCGGGTGAGACCCAGTACTTC
v_call: TRBV5-1
d_call: TRBD2
j_call: TRBJ2-5
clone_size: -

cdr3_aa: CASSQSLGQETQYF
cdr3_nt: TGCGCCAGCAGCCAAAGCCTAGGCCAAGAGACCCAGTACTTC
v_call: TRBV4-1
d_call: -
j_call: TRBJ2-5
clone_size: -

cdr3_aa: CASSSGTASNEKLFF
cdr3_nt: TGTGCCAGCAGCTCTGGGACTGCGTCTAATGAAAAACTGTTTTTT
v_call: TRBV13
d_call: -
j_call: TRBJ1-4
clone_size: -

cdr3_aa: CASSLAGGPRADTQYF
cdr3_nt: TGCGCCAGCAGCCTAGCGGGAGGGCCCAGGGCAGATACGCAGTATTTT
v_call: TRBV5-1
d_call: TRBD2
j_call: TRBJ2-3
clone_size: -

cdr3_aa: CASSVSQGQPALEQYF
cdr3_nt: TGTGCCAGCAGTGTGAGCCAGGGACAGCCCGCTTTGGAGCAGTACTTC
v_call: TRBV9
d_call: TRBD1
j_call: TRBJ2-7
clone_size: -

cdr3_aa: CATSDTREDRVRGNEQFF
cdr3_nt: TGTGCCACCAGTGACACCCGAGAGGACAGGGTCAGAGGCAATGAGCAGTTCTTC
v_call: TRBV24-1
d_call: TRBD1
j_call: TRBJ2-1
clone_size: -

cdr3_aa: CASSLVGGFSNQPQHF
cdr3_nt: TGTGCCAGCAGTTTGGTCGGAGGGTTTAGCAATCAGCCCCAGCATTTT
v_call: TRBV6-5
d_call: -
j_call: TRBJ1-5
clone_size: -

cdr3_aa: CASSRTGGVETQYF
cdr3_nt: TGCGCCAGCAGCCGGACAGGGGGGGTAGAGACCCAGTACTTC
v_call: TRBV5-1
d_call: TRBD1
j_call: TRBJ2-5
clone_size: -

cdr3_aa: CASSFSGTGDYEQYF
cdr3_nt: TGTGCCAGCAGTTTTTCTGGGACAGGGGACTACGAGCAGTACTTC
v_call: TRBV6-5
d_call: TRBD1
j_call: TRBJ2-7
clone_size: -